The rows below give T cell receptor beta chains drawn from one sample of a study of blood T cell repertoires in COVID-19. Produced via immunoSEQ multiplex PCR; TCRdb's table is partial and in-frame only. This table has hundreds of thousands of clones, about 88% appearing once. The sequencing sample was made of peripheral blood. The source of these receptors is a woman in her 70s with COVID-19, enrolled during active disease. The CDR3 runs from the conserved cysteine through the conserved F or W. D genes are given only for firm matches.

TGTGCCAGTGGGGGGGGACAAGCTTTCTTT | CASGGGQAFF | TRBJ1-1 | TRBV19 | .
TGTGCCAGCAGCATGATGGGGAGCCCCCATGCTTTCTTT | CASSMMGSPHAFF | TRBJ1-1 | TRBV9 | .
TGTGCCAGCAGCTGGACTAGCGGGGACAATGAGCAGTTCTTC | CASSWTSGDNEQFF | TRBJ2-1 | TRBV5-4 | TRBD2
TGTGCCAGCAGCCAAGGCAGGGTAAACACCATATATTTT | CASSQGRVNTIYF | TRBJ1-3 | TRBV3-1/TRBV3-2 | .
TGCGCCAGCAGTTTGGGATACGGGACAGGGGGCTCGAATGGCTACACCTTC | CASSLGYGTGGSNGYTF | TRBJ1-2 | TRBV5-1 | TRBD1
TGTGCCAGCGCGACTTTCTGGTTTTCTGGGTATGGCTACACCTTC | CASATFWFSGYGYTF | TRBJ1-2 | TRBV6-5 | .
TGTGCCAGCAGCCGTCTAGCGGGGTCCTCCTACGAGCAGTACTTC | CASSRLAGSSYEQYF | TRBJ2-7 | TRBV7-2 | TRBD2
TGCAGCGTTACCACAGGGGGCACCGAAGCTTTCTTT | CSVTTGGTEAFF | TRBJ1-1 | TRBV29-1 | TRBD1
TGCGCCAGCAGTGAAAACAGCTATACGCAGTATTTT | CASSENSYTQYF | TRBJ2-3 | TRBV10-1 | .
TGTGCCAGCAGTTTTCCGGGACAGGTGATGAGCAATCAGCCCCAGCATTTT | CASSFPGQVMSNQPQHF | TRBJ1-5 | TRBV6-2/TRBV6-3 | TRBD1
TGTGCCAGTAGTGGCGGGGCCGATAGGGGAAACACCATATATTTT | CASSGGADRGNTIYF | TRBJ1-3 | TRBV19 | .
TGCAGCGTAAATAGCGGGGGCGAACAAGAGACCCAGTACTTC | CSVNSGGEQETQYF | TRBJ2-5 | TRBV29-1 | TRBD2
TGTGCCAGCAGCTTGAACACAGGGGTCGCCTACAATGAGCAGTTCTTC | CASSLNTGVAYNEQFF | TRBJ2-1 | TRBV5-4 | TRBD1
TGTGCCAGCAGCTTAGATATGTACCGCAGTAACTATGGCTACACCTTC | CASSLDMYRSNYGYTF | TRBJ1-2 | TRBV11-2 | .
TGTGCCAGCAGCGCTGCCGGGACTGAAAAAGAGACCCAGTACTTC | CASSAAGTEKETQYF | TRBJ2-5 | TRBV9 | .
TGCGCCAGCAATGAGGGGGCGAACACTGAAGCTTTCTTT | CASNEGANTEAFF | TRBJ1-1 | TRBV5-1 | TRBD1
TGTGCCAGCAGCCTGGGGGACAGGGGAGCGGGTGGCTACACCTTC | CASSLGDRGAGGYTF | TRBJ1-2 | TRBV7-9 | TRBD1
TGTGCCAGTAGTCTGACTAGAGGGCGGGAGCATGAGCAGTTCTTC | CASSLTRGREHEQFF | TRBJ2-1 | TRBV19 | TRBD2
TGTGCCAGCAGTTATTCCTACCAAGAGACCCAGTACTTC | CASSYSYQETQYF | TRBJ2-5 | TRBV6-5 | .
TGCGCCAGCAGCTCCCCGGCGGCAAGTCAAGAGACCCAGTACTTC | CASSSPAASQETQYF | TRBJ2-5 | TRBV5-1 | .
TGTGCCTGGAGTGGCCCCGGGACACCTAGCAATCAGCCCCAGCATTTT | CAWSGPGTPSNQPQHF | TRBJ1-5 | TRBV30 | .
TGCAGCGTCCACGGGACTAGCGGGGACCATTACAATGAGCAGTTCTTC | CSVHGTSGDHYNEQFF | TRBJ2-1 | TRBV29-1 | TRBD2
TGTGCCAGCAGTTTCCGAGAGAATCAGCCCCAGCATTTT | CASSFRENQPQHF | TRBJ1-5 | TRBV12-3/TRBV12-4 | .
TGTGCCAGCAGCTTAGATGGTAGCGGGGGGTGGCATACGCAGTATTTT | CASSLDGSGGWHTQYF | TRBJ2-3 | TRBV11-2 | TRBD2
TGCGCCAGCAGCTCTAATAGCGGGGGCCCCTACGAGCAGTACTTC | CASSSNSGGPYEQYF | TRBJ2-7 | TRBV5-1 | TRBD2
TGTGCCAGCTCGGGTATTAACTATGGCTACACCTTC | CASSGINYGYTF | TRBJ1-2 | TRBV2 | .
TGTGCCAGCTCACAGGACAGGGGTCCCACTGAAGCTTTCTTT | CASSQDRGPTEAFF | TRBJ1-1 | TRBV18 | TRBD1
TGTGCCAGCAGCTTAGGGCAGGTACCCTACGAGCAGTACTTC | CASSLGQVPYEQYF | TRBJ2-7 | TRBV13 | .
TGTGCCAGCAGTGAAGTGGGCAGGGGATCAGGAGAGACCCAGTACTTC | CASSEVGRGSGETQYF | TRBJ2-5 | TRBV6-1 | .
TGTGCCAGCAGCGTAGGGGGTAGCCCGGGACACACAGATACGCAGTATTTT | CASSVGGSPGHTDTQYF | TRBJ2-3 | TRBV9 | .
TGTGCCAGCAGCGTGGGCACAGGGGCTAATGAAAAACTGTTTTTT | CASSVGTGANEKLFF | TRBJ1-4 | TRBV9 | TRBD1
TGTGCCAGTCGACAGGGGGCCGCTAACTATGGCTACACCTTC | CASRQGAANYGYTF | TRBJ1-2 | TRBV6-6 | TRBD1
TGTGCCAGCAGAGACTACTCTTACAATGAGCAGTTCTTC | CASRDYSYNEQFF | TRBJ2-1 | TRBV27 | .
TGTGCCAGCAGCGACGCTGGGACAGGGAGGGCCACTGAAGCTTTCTTT | CASSDAGTGRATEAFF | TRBJ1-1 | TRBV5-5 | TRBD1
TGCAGCGGTGCAACTGACAGCGAGCAGTACTTC | CSGATDSEQYF | TRBJ2-7 | TRBV29-1 | .